In this sample, the clone carrying this T cell receptor (beta chain) turned up once. Original data processing: Reference gene primer amplification in the assay estimated nucleated cell counts. Data came from immunoSEQ multiplex PCR; TCRdb stores just in-frame clones and leaves some out. V, J and clone size reflect that table, while D and trimming were determined from the DNA. Here the sample spans 150,000 to 200,000 clones, roughly 80% being singletons. V was pared by 5 bases and J by 0 bases, with 8 bases of the junction left unmatched. Germline loops: CDR1 LNHDA, CDR2 SQIVND (reference sequence). This CDR3 contains 16 residues. The data derive from a study of blood T cell repertoires in COVID-19. Study information: Some COVID-19 samples were acute and others convalescent; all came from the United States, Italy and Spain.

Sequencing input: peripheral blood. The gene calls are TRBV19 and TRBJ1-2, with 8 nucleotides matching TRBD1. This clonotype was obtained from a man aged 55 to 70 with COVID-19, enrolled during active disease. The CDR3 DNA reads as TGTGCCAGTAGTCCTACAGCGACAGGGGCTAACTATGGCTACACCTTC. Encoded protein: CASSPTATGANYGYTF.